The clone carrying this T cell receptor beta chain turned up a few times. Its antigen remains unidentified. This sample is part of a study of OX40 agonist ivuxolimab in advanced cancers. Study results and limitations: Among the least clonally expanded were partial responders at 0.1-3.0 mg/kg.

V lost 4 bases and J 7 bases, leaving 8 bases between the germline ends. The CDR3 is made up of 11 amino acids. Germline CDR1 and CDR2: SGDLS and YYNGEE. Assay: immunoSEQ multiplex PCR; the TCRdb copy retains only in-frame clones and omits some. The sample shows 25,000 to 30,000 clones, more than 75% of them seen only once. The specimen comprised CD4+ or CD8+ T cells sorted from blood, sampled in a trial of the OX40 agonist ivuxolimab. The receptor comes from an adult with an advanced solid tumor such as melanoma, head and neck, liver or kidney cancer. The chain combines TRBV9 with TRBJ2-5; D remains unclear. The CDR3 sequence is CASSTLGTQYF. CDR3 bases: TGTGCCAGCAGCACCCTGGGGACCCAGTACTTC.